This T cell receptor beta chain was sequenced for a study of cytomegalovirus exposure and HLA in healthy donors. Study-wide results and limits: A few of the chains that were CMV-associated were confirmed in vitro to be specific for CMV antigens. The authors enumerated roughly 160 TCR beta chains as linked to cytomegalovirus. Presence/absence results assume similar sequencing depth per donor, which may not hold.

Looked up from germline, CDR1 is KGHSH and CDR2 is LQKENI. There are 15 residues in the CDR3. V lost 3 bases and J lost 5; bases outside the gene matches: 5. 13 Jbeta primers and 60 Vbeta primers were used for the PCR. Original data processing: The authors later counted about 80 million unique TCR beta chains, 8.5 million to 13 million of them shared. The data were produced by immunoSEQ multiplex PCR, yet TCRdb's version contains in-frame clones alone and is incomplete. For V, J and clone size, that table is used; D and trimming come from the DNA. The data show 75,000 to 100,000 clones, with approximately 74% seen just once and 12% to 15% held by the top ten. As regards this clone: Its specificity is not known.

Sequenced: PBMCs. The TCR originated in a woman in her 70s in good health and CMV-seropositive. V usage is TRBV18 and J usage is TRBJ2-2; 8 nucleotides match TRBD1. Written as DNA, the CDR3 is TGTGCCAGCTCACCGGGACAGGTGGGGACCGGGGAGCTGTTTTTT. It encodes CASSPGQVGTGELFF.